These T cell receptor beta chains were read from a single sample in a study of shared clonotypes between healthy human individuals. This table comes from immunoSEQ multiplex PCR, and its TCRdb copy is limited to in-frame clones, with some not included. The data show 730,000 or so clones, around 72% seen once. The specimen sequenced was memory CD4+ T cells sorted from blood. Source of these receptors: a young woman in good health. Each CDR3 is given without its conserved first and last residue.

V gene: TRBV27; J gene: TRBJ1-2; CDR3 protein: ASRPGQFLDYGYT
V gene: TRBV25-1; J gene: TRBJ2-3; CDR3 protein: ASEGTSGKFTDTQY
V gene: TRBV28; J gene: TRBJ1-1; CDR3 protein: ASSWILGTEAF
V gene: TRBV19; J gene: TRBJ2-1; CDR3 protein: ASSDRPNTKGDEQF
V gene: TRBV30; J gene: TRBJ2-5; CDR3 protein: AWSGGAQETQY
V gene: TRBV6-5; J gene: TRBJ2-5; CDR3 protein: ASSFRQEETQY
V gene: TRBV7-9; J gene: TRBJ1-4; CDR3 protein: ASSLAGVYEKLF
V gene: TRBV5-1; J gene: TRBJ2-7; CDR3 protein: ASSPGDRDSGEQY
V gene: TRBV2; J gene: TRBJ1-4; CDR3 protein: ASSDIGRSATNEKLF
V gene: TRBV5-4; J gene: TRBJ1-5; CDR3 protein: ASSFDTNQPQH
V gene: TRBV7-7; J gene: TRBJ2-5; CDR3 protein: ASSRQPTETQY
V gene: TRBV7-8; J gene: TRBJ2-2; CDR3 protein: ASNFRDRNTGELF
V gene: TRBV6-6; J gene: TRBJ1-2; CDR3 protein: ASSYSSTEYYGYT
V gene: TRBV6-1; J gene: TRBJ2-7; CDR3 protein: ASRAGASYEQY
V gene: TRBV5-4; J gene: TRBJ1-1; CDR3 protein: ASSGRPDTEAF
V gene: TRBV10-3; J gene: TRBJ1-1; CDR3 protein: ATGPGLNTEAF
V gene: TRBV4-1; J gene: TRBJ2-6; CDR3 protein: ASADRSLASGANVLT
V gene: TRBV2; J gene: TRBJ2-3; CDR3 protein: ASRVPIRDRRTDTQY
V gene: TRBV2; J gene: TRBJ2-1; CDR3 protein: AILGGLSFNEQF
V gene: TRBV11-2; J gene: TRBJ2-7; CDR3 protein: ASSSGLGRVYEQY
V gene: TRBV6-6; J gene: TRBJ1-5; CDR3 protein: ASSKTGGDQPQH
V gene: TRBV5-4; J gene: TRBJ2-2; CDR3 protein: ASSSGLAGGTGELF
V gene: TRBV12-5; J gene: TRBJ1-5; CDR3 protein: ASGLVPRWSNQPQH
V gene: TRBV6-1; J gene: TRBJ2-3; CDR3 protein: ASSEVVAGGPDTQY
V gene: TRBV7-9; J gene: TRBJ2-2; CDR3 protein: ASSLSGSHTGELF
V gene: TRBV7-9; J gene: TRBJ1-2; CDR3 protein: ASSLVNYGYT
V gene: TRBV28; J gene: TRBJ2-7; CDR3 protein: ASSHSYEQY
V gene: TRBV10-3; J gene: TRBJ2-7; CDR3 protein: AISDTAGAGEQY
V gene: TRBV11-3; J gene: TRBJ1-1; CDR3 protein: ASSPLWTGVNTEAF
V gene: TRBV7-9; J gene: TRBJ1-1; CDR3 protein: ASSAVTEAF
V gene: TRBV5-1; J gene: TRBJ2-7; CDR3 protein: ASSWSGGDYEQY